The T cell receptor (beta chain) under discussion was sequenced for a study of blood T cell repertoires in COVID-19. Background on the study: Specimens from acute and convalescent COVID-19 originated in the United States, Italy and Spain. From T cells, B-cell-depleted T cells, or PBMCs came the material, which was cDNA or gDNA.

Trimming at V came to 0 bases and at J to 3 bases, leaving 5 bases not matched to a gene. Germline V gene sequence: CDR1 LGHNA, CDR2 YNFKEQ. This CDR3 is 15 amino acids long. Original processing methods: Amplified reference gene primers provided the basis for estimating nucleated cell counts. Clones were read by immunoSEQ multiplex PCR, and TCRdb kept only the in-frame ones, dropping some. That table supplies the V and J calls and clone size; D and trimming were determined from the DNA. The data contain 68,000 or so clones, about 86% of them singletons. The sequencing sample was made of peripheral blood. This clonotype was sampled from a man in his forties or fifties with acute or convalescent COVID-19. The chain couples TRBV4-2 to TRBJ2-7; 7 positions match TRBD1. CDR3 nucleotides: TGTGCCAGCAGCCAAGAAGGGACAGCCCGCTACGAGCAGTACTTC. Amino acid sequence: CASSQEGTARYEQYF.